The 12 T cell receptor beta chains below were found in one sample sequenced in a study of blood T cell repertoires in COVID-19. The table came from immunoSEQ multiplex PCR; TCRdb's copy has only in-frame clones and leaves some out. Of a few hundred thousand clones listed, 88% are singletons. The material sequenced was PBMCs or T cells enriched from blood (not recorded which). Source of these receptors: a woman aged 18-30 years who had recovered from COVID-19.

This clone was seen many times. The gene calls are TRBV18 and TRBJ1-1; TRBD1 is a possible D gene (6 bases). V dropped 5 bases and J dropped 0 bases, with 13 bases sitting between them. Per germline, CDR1 KGHSH and CDR2 LQKENI. The CDR3 is 15 amino acids. CDR3 in amino acids: CASSSGQSMNTEAFF. CDR3 bases: TGTGCCAGCTCATCCGGACAGTCCATGAACACTGAAGCTTTCTTT.

This chain connects TRBV30 to TRBJ1-6; D gene ambiguous. The CDR3 is made up of 17 amino acids. V was clipped by 0 bases and J by 6 bases, with 18 bases between them. The germline gives CDR1 GTSNPN, CDR2 SVGIG (reference sequence). The CDR3 DNA follows: TGTGCCTGGAGTGTACGCGGGAGCTTCCTTAGTAATTCACCCCTCCACTTT. Amino acid sequence: CAWSVRGSFLSNSPLHF.

The chain couples TRBV7-8 to TRBJ2-1; 7 bases agree with TRBD1. Germline lookup yields CDR1 SGHVS and CDR2 FQNEAQ. V lost 8 bases, J lost 4 bases, and 8 bases stayed unmatched. The CDR3 sequence is 14 residues long. The CDR3 sequence is CASGVGDRYNEQFF. CDR3 coding DNA: TGTGCCAGCGGGGTGGGGGACAGATACAATGAGCAGTTCTTC.

V usage is TRBV4-3 and J usage is TRBJ2-2, with D tentatively TRBD1 (6 bases). The V gene's germline CDR1 is LGHNA and CDR2 YSLEER. V dropped 1 base and J dropped 2 bases, with 14 bases sitting between them. The CDR3 consists of 17 residues. The CDR3 loop is CASSQGGRGYNTGELFF. DNA of the CDR3: TGCGCCAGCAGCCAAGGCGGCAGGGGTTATAACACCGGGGAGCTGTTTTTT.

V is TRBV19 and J is TRBJ1-6; D remains ambiguous. Germline values: CDR1 LNHDA, CDR2 SQIVND (reference sequence). V dropped 6 bases and J dropped 10 bases, with 10 bases sitting between them. This CDR3 contains 12 residues. In nucleotides, the CDR3 is TGTGCCAGTAGGCCGGGAGGATCACCCCTCCACTTT. This translates into CASRPGGSPLHF.

This chain links TRBV18 with TRBJ2-2, with a tentative D call TRBD2 (6 bases). V lost 5 bases, J lost 1 base, and 17 bases lay in between. In germline, CDR1 is KGHSH, CDR2 LQKENI. The CDR3 loop spans 17 amino acids. The CDR3 nucleotides are TGTGCCAGCTCAGACCTTGTGCGGGGACGGAACACCGGGGAGCTGTTTTTT. It specifies CASSDLVRGRNTGELFF.

This chain uses TRBV11-2 with TRBJ2-7; TRBD2 is a possible D gene (5 bases). Trimming took 7 bases from V and 0 from J, leaving 7 bases between them. The germline V gene encodes CDR1 SGHAT and CDR2 FQNNGV. The CDR3 runs to 12 residues. The CDR3 region has the DNA TGTGCCAGCACACGGGGCTCCTACGAGCAGTACTTC. This encodes CASTRGSYEQYF. The full variable domain, with the rest looked up from reference TRBV11-2 and TRBJ2-7, is EAGVAQSPRYKIIEKRQSVAFWCNPISGHATLYWYQQILGQGPKLLIQFQNNGVVDDSQLPKDRFSAERLKGVDSTLKIQPAKLEDSAVYLCASTRGSYEQYFGPGTRLTVT.

The chain combines TRBV30 with TRBJ1-1; no firm D call. The CDR3 spans 13 residues. Germline lookup yields CDR1 GTSNPN and CDR2 SVGIG (reference sequence). Trimming removed 0 bases at V and 8 bases at J, with 13 bases between. The CDR3 here is CAWSVLGGLEAFF. Written as DNA, the CDR3 is TGTGCCTGGAGTGTACTCGGAGGCTTAGAAGCTTTCTTT.

The table lists this clone with a count of one. The chain couples TRBV24-1 to TRBJ1-1; tentative D call: TRBD1 (6 bases). Germline assignment: CDR1 KGHDR and CDR2 SFDVKD. This CDR3 is 13 amino acids long. With 8 bases removed from V and 1 base from J, the gap between germline ends came to 10 bases. CDR3 nucleotide sequence: TGTGCCACCAAGGGACAAGGGAACACTGAAGCTTTCTTT. It translates to CATKGQGNTEAFF.

This chain connects TRBV12-2 to TRBJ1-3; the table assigns TRBD1, which was not confirmed against the DNA. TRBV12-2 is marked as a pseudogene. There are 16 residues in the CDR3. CDR3: CASRLAGQSSGNTIYF. In nucleotides, the CDR3 is TGTGCAAGTCGCTTAGCGGGACAGAGCTCTGGAAACACCATATATTTT.

In this sample, this clone turned up once. This chain connects TRBV7-9 to TRBJ2-5; 7 bases are a match to TRBD1. The CDR3 length is 15 residues. CDR1 is SEHNR, CDR2 FQNEAQ, per germline (reference sequence). V shed 2 bases, J shed 1 base, and the junction held 4 bases outside the gene matches. The CDR3 reads CASSLKDRFQETQYF. The CDR3, as DNA: TGTGCCAGCAGCTTAAAGGACAGGTTCCAAGAGACCCAGTACTTC. Supplemented by reference TRBV7-9 and TRBJ2-5, the full variable domain reads DTGVSQNPRHKITKRGQNVTFRCDPISEHNRLYWYRQTLGQGPEFLTYFQNEAQLEKSRLLSDRFSAERPKGSFSTLEIQRTEQGDSAMYLCASSLKDRFQETQYFGPGTRLLVL.

V is TRBV6-5 and J is TRBJ1-6; a weak D match, TRBD1 (5 bases). Trimming cost V 6 bases and J 10 bases, with 13 bases left between them. This CDR3 region has 13 residues. Looked up from germline, CDR1 is MNHEY and CDR2 is SVGAGI. CDR3 nucleotides: TGTGCCAGCAGACAGGCTGTAGGATCACCCCTCCACTTT. This sequence encodes CASRQAVGSPLHF.